This is a list of T cell receptor beta chains from one sample in a study of read filtering for tumor transcriptome and immune sequencing. Via MiXCR, TCRdb re-called the reads, giving one row per CDR3 protein. The sample shows roughly 69,000 distinct CDR3 sequences, approximately 15% of them seen only once. Sequencing used a population of CD138-negative cells sorted from bone marrow. The receptor source for this set is a donor aged 40 or older with multiple myeloma. The CDR3 runs from the conserved cysteine through the conserved F or W. The order of the fields is D gene, J gene, V gene, clone size, CDR3 protein, CDR3 DNA. The D gene is left open where the match is weak. Clone size is shown for a subset of rows, as once, few, many or a class of expanded clone.

d_gene: TRBD1
j_gene: TRBJ2-1
v_gene: TRBV28
abundance: NA
CDR3aa: CAGRGSGQGVFEQFF
CDR3nt: TGTGCCGGCCGTGGTTCGGGACAGGGCGTCTTTGAGCAGTTCTTC

d_gene: TRBD1
j_gene: TRBJ1-1
v_gene: TRBV20-1
abundance: NA
CDR3aa: CSARDRTGGHTEAFF
CDR3nt: TGCAGTGCTAGAGATCGGACAGGGGGGCACACTGAAGCTTTCTTT

d_gene: TRBD2
j_gene: TRBJ2-1
v_gene: TRBV6-1
abundance: NA
CDR3aa: CASSGLAGENEQFF
CDR3nt: TGTGCCAGCAGCGGGCTAGCGGGAGAGAATGAGCAGTTCTTC

d_gene: NA
j_gene: TRBJ2-7
v_gene: TRBV19
abundance: NA
CDR3aa: CASSIAVVERVSVYEQYF
CDR3nt: TGTGCCAGTAGTATAGCCGTCGTGGAGCGGGTATCGGTCTACGAGCAGTACTTC

d_gene: NA
j_gene: TRBJ2-3
v_gene: TRBV7-3
abundance: NA
CDR3aa: CASSVSRGATQYF
CDR3nt: TGTGCCAGCAGCGTCAGCAGGGGAGCTACGCAGTATTTT

d_gene: NA
j_gene: TRBJ2-5
v_gene: TRBV28
abundance: many
CDR3aa: CASSGAGETQYF
CDR3nt: TGTGCCAGCAGTGGAGCTGGAGAGACCCAGTACTTC

d_gene: NA
j_gene: TRBJ1-1
v_gene: TRBV20-1
abundance: many
CDR3aa: CSADPRTTNTEAFF
CDR3nt: TGCAGTGCCGACCCCCGGACGACGAACACTGAAGCTTTCTTT

d_gene: NA
j_gene: TRBJ2-7
v_gene: TRBV29-1
abundance: many
CDR3aa: CSVEDPGQSTSYEQYF
CDR3nt: TGCAGCGTTGAAGACCCCGGACAGTCGACTTCCTACGAGCAGTACTTC

d_gene: TRBD2
j_gene: TRBJ2-1
v_gene: TRBV7-3
abundance: few
CDR3aa: CASSSPGTINEQFF
CDR3nt: TGTGCCAGCAGCTCCCCCGGGACTATTAATGAGCAGTTCTTC

d_gene: TRBD1
j_gene: TRBJ2-1
v_gene: TRBV5-1
abundance: many
CDR3aa: CASSLGQGANEQFF
CDR3nt: TGCGCCAGCAGCTTGGGACAGGGGGCGAATGAGCAGTTCTTC

d_gene: NA
j_gene: TRBJ1-1
v_gene: TRBV5-1
abundance: many
CDR3aa: CASSLTGGTSTEAFF
CDR3nt: TGCGCCAGCAGCTTGACTGGGGGTACTAGCACTGAAGCTTTCTTT

d_gene: NA
j_gene: TRBJ1-5
v_gene: TRBV20-1
abundance: many
CDR3aa: CSARVDSGGNQPQHF
CDR3nt: TGCAGTGCTAGAGTCGATTCGGGGGGCAATCAGCCCCAGCATTTT

d_gene: TRBD2
j_gene: TRBJ2-1
v_gene: TRBV12-3/TRBV12-4
abundance: few
CDR3aa: CASSFNGRVSYNEQFF
CDR3nt: TGTGCCAGCAGTTTTAACGGGAGGGTTTCCTACAATGAGCAGTTCTTC

d_gene: NA
j_gene: TRBJ2-1
v_gene: TRBV12-3/TRBV12-4
abundance: many
CDR3aa: CASNNPAGSSYNEQFF
CDR3nt: TGTGCCAGCAATAACCCCGCGGGTAGCTCCTACAATGAGCAGTTCTTC

d_gene: NA
j_gene: TRBJ2-2
v_gene: TRBV7-8
abundance: many
CDR3aa: CASSLATPTGELFF
CDR3nt: TGTGCCAGCAGCTTGGCCACTCCCACCGGGGAGCTGTTTTTT

d_gene: TRBD2
j_gene: TRBJ2-3
v_gene: TRBV24-1
abundance: NA
CDR3aa: CATSDRTSGTTDTQYF
CDR3nt: TGTGCCACCAGTGATCGGACTAGCGGGACCACAGATACGCAGTATTTT

d_gene: NA
j_gene: TRBJ1-2
v_gene: TRBV6-5
abundance: many
CDR3aa: CASSPTGVGYGYTF
CDR3nt: TGTGCCAGCAGTCCCACGGGGGTAGGGTATGGCTACACCTTC

d_gene: NA
j_gene: TRBJ1-5
v_gene: TRBV7-9
abundance: many
CDR3aa: CASSLGYSNQPQHF
CDR3nt: TGTGCCAGCAGTTTGGGGTATAGCAATCAGCCCCAGCATTTT

d_gene: TRBD2
j_gene: TRBJ2-3
v_gene: TRBV3-1
abundance: many
CDR3aa: CASSQDTSGTDTQYF
CDR3nt: TGTGCCAGCAGCCAAGATACTAGCGGAACAGATACGCAGTATTTT

d_gene: NA
j_gene: TRBJ2-3
v_gene: TRBV11-2
abundance: NA
CDR3aa: CASSLGGVVRYF
CDR3nt: TGTGCCAGCAGCTTAGGGGGAGTCGTTAGGTATTTT

d_gene: NA
j_gene: TRBJ1-2
v_gene: TRBV6-6
abundance: NA
CDR3aa: CARSSSIGYTF
CDR3nt: TGTGCCAGAAGTTCATCGATTGGCTACACCTTC

d_gene: NA
j_gene: TRBJ2-5
v_gene: TRBV3-1
abundance: few
CDR3aa: CASSLRLGPRETQYF
CDR3nt: TGTGCCAGCAGCCTGCGACTTGGCCCGAGGGAGACCCAGTACTTC

d_gene: NA
j_gene: TRBJ1-4
v_gene: TRBV27
abundance: many
CDR3aa: CASSSIRGTASTNEKLFF
CDR3nt: TGTGCCAGCAGTTCTATCAGAGGGACGGCTTCAACTAATGAAAAACTGTTTTTT

d_gene: NA
j_gene: TRBJ2-7
v_gene: TRBV19
abundance: few
CDR3aa: CASPGGRGAYVQYF
CDR3nt: TGTGCCAGTCCGGGGGGACGGGGGGCCTACGTGCAGTACTTC

d_gene: NA
j_gene: TRBJ2-7
v_gene: TRBV4-3
abundance: many
CDR3aa: CASSPDITGRSYEQYF
CDR3nt: TGCGCCAGCAGCCCAGACATTACAGGAAGATCATACGAGCAGTACTTC

d_gene: TRBD1
j_gene: TRBJ2-5
v_gene: TRBV9
abundance: few
CDR3aa: CASSTAPGGAGETQYF
CDR3nt: TGTGCCAGCAGCACCGCCCCAGGGGGCGCAGGAGAGACCCAGTACTTC

d_gene: TRBD1
j_gene: TRBJ2-7
v_gene: TRBV27
abundance: many
CDR3aa: CASSLSRGRYEQYF
CDR3nt: TGTGCCAGCAGTTTATCGAGGGGGCGGTACGAGCAGTACTTC

d_gene: NA
j_gene: TRBJ1-3
v_gene: TRBV30
abundance: many
CDR3aa: CAWSYSSGNTIYF
CDR3nt: TGTGCCTGGAGTTACAGCTCTGGAAACACCATATATTTT

d_gene: TRBD2
j_gene: TRBJ2-5
v_gene: TRBV28
abundance: few
CDR3aa: CASRQAPAVAGGPLTTTQYF
CDR3nt: TGTGCCAGCAGACAGGCCCCCGCGGTAGCGGGAGGGCCCCTTACAACTACCCAGTACTTC

d_gene: NA
j_gene: TRBJ1-1
v_gene: TRBV29-1
abundance: many
CDR3aa: CSVADSPEAFF
CDR3nt: TGCAGCGTCGCTGACAGTCCTGAGGCTTTCTTT

d_gene: NA
j_gene: TRBJ1-4
v_gene: TRBV21-1
abundance: many
CDR3aa: CASGLQGKLFPINEKLFF
CDR3nt: TGTGCCAGCGGTTTACAGGGGAAACTCTTCCCGATTAATGAAAAACTGTTTTTT

d_gene: NA
j_gene: TRBJ1-1
v_gene: TRBV7-9
abundance: many
CDR3aa: CASSLVSYEAFF
CDR3nt: TGTGCCAGCAGCTTAGTTTCATATGAAGCTTTCTTT

d_gene: NA
j_gene: TRBJ1-1
v_gene: TRBV18
abundance: many
CDR3aa: CASSPPPEQNTEAFF
CDR3nt: TGTGCCAGCTCACCACCTCCGGAGCAAAACACTGAAGCTTTCTTT

d_gene: NA
j_gene: TRBJ2-5
v_gene: TRBV7-2
abundance: many
CDR3aa: CASSLSGGEETQYF
CDR3nt: TGTGCCAGCAGCTTATCTGGCGGGGAAGAGACCCAGTACTTC

d_gene: NA
j_gene: TRBJ2-5
v_gene: TRBV29-1
abundance: few
CDR3aa: CSVDGLLSPGRYQETQYF
CDR3nt: TGCAGCGTCGACGGACTGCTTTCCCCGGGAAGGTACCAAGAGACCCAGTACTTC

d_gene: NA
j_gene: TRBJ2-2
v_gene: TRBV11-1
abundance: many
CDR3aa: CASSLEAGELFF
CDR3nt: TGTGCCAGCAGCTTAGAGGCCGGGGAGCTGTTTTTT

d_gene: NA
j_gene: TRBJ1-1
v_gene: TRBV20-1
abundance: many
CDR3aa: CSARYYRQPNTEAFF
CDR3nt: TGCAGTGCTAGATATTATCGACAGCCGAACACTGAAGCTTTCTTT

d_gene: TRBD1
j_gene: TRBJ2-3
v_gene: TRBV7-2
abundance: many
CDR3aa: CASSLDRDADTQYF
CDR3nt: TGTGCCAGCAGCTTGGACAGGGACGCAGATACGCAGTATTTT

d_gene: TRBD2
j_gene: TRBJ2-1
v_gene: TRBV3-1
abundance: many
CDR3aa: CASSQFLAVNEQFF
CDR3nt: TGTGCCAGCAGCCAATTTCTAGCGGTGAATGAGCAGTTCTTC

d_gene: TRBD1
j_gene: TRBJ1-4
v_gene: TRBV11-3
abundance: many
CDR3aa: CASSWMGQGSNEKLFF
CDR3nt: TGTGCCAGCAGCTGGATGGGACAGGGCTCTAATGAAAAACTGTTTTTT

d_gene: NA
j_gene: TRBJ2-1
v_gene: TRBV6-2/TRBV6-3
abundance: many
CDR3aa: CASSSTGEQFF
CDR3nt: TGTGCCAGCAGCTCAACAGGAGAGCAGTTCTTC

d_gene: TRBD1
j_gene: TRBJ2-7
v_gene: TRBV29-1
abundance: many
CDR3aa: CSVEGSKTPDRAYEQYF
CDR3nt: TGCAGCGTTGAAGGTTCCAAGACTCCGGACAGGGCCTACGAGCAGTACTTC

d_gene: TRBD1
j_gene: TRBJ2-1
v_gene: TRBV7-2
abundance: many
CDR3aa: CASSLDRGRNEQFF
CDR3nt: TGTGCCAGCAGCTTAGACAGGGGGCGCAATGAGCAGTTCTTC

d_gene: TRBD2
j_gene: TRBJ2-7
v_gene: TRBV29-1
abundance: few
CDR3aa: CSVDGLVIEQYF
CDR3nt: TGCAGCGTTGACGGACTAGTCATTGAGCAGTACTTC

d_gene: NA
j_gene: TRBJ2-1
v_gene: TRBV2
abundance: many
CDR3aa: CASRPRAYNEQFF
CDR3nt: TGTGCCAGCAGACCACGGGCGTACAATGAGCAGTTCTTC

d_gene: NA
j_gene: TRBJ1-1
v_gene: TRBV2
abundance: many
CDR3aa: CASRGDTLSGEAFF
CDR3nt: TGTGCCAGCAGGGGGGACACCCTTTCGGGTGAAGCTTTCTTT

d_gene: NA
j_gene: TRBJ2-1
v_gene: TRBV20-1
abundance: many
CDR3aa: CSARDFGTAYNEQFF
CDR3nt: TGCAGTGCTAGAGATTTCGGGACCGCCTACAATGAGCAGTTCTTC

d_gene: NA
j_gene: TRBJ1-2
v_gene: TRBV9
abundance: many
CDR3aa: CASSGGGDLWNYGYTF
CDR3nt: TGTGCCAGCAGCGGGGGTGGGGACCTATGGAACTATGGCTACACCTTC